This T cell receptor beta chain originates from a study of shared clonotypes between healthy human individuals. Generated by immunoSEQ multiplex PCR, the TCRdb table keeps only in-frame clones and is missing some. The sample lists about 2.3 million clones; roughly 92% were seen once. The CDR3 spans 14 residues. Per the germline V gene, CDR1 is SNHLY and CDR2 is FYNNEI. V was clipped by 6 bases and J by 2 bases, with 14 bases between them. V is TRBV2 and J is TRBJ2-7, with D possibly being TRBD1 (6 bases). Source material: naive CD4+ T cells from PBMCs. Subset meaning: CD45RA+ positively selected. The TCR sequence derives from a man younger than 30 in good health. Some clones in this sample may be carry-over from other donors' samples. The CDR3 reads CASSEQGIAYEQYF. In nucleotides, the CDR3 is TGTGCCAGCAGCGAACAGGGAATTGCCTACGAGCAGTACTTC. The whole variable domain, filled in from reference TRBV2 and TRBJ2-7, reads EPEVTQTPSHQVTQMGQEVILRCVPISNHLYFYWYRQILGQKVEFLVSFYNNEISEKSEIFDDQFSVERPDGSNFTLKIRSTKLEDSAMYFCASSEQGIAYEQYFGPGTRLTVT.